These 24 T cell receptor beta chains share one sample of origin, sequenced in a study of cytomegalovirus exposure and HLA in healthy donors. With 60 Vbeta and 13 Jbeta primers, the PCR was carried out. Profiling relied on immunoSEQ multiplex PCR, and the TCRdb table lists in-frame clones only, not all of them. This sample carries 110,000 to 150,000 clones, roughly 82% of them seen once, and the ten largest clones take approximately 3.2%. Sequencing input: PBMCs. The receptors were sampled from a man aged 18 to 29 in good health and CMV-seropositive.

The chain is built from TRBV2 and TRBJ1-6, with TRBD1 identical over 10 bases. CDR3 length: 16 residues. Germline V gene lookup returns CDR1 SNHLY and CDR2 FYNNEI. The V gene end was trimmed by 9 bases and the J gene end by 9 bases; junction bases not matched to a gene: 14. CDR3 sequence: CASTLGWDRGVSPLHF. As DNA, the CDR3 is TGTGCCAGTACCCTCGGATGGGACAGGGGTGTTTCACCCCTCCACTTT.

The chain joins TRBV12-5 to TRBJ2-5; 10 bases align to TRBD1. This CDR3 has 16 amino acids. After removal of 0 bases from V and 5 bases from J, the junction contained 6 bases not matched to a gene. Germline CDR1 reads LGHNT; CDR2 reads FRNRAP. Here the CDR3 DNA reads TGTGCTAGTGGTTTGGTCATGACAGGGGGCAGGGAGACCCAGTACTTC. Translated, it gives CASGLVMTGGRETQYF.

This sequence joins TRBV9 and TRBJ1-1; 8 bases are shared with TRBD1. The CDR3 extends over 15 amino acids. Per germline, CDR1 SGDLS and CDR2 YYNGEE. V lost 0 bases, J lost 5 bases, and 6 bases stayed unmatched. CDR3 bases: TGTGCCAGCAGCGTAGAGACAGGGGTGGGGACTGAAGCTTTCTTT. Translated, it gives CASSVETGVGTEAFF.

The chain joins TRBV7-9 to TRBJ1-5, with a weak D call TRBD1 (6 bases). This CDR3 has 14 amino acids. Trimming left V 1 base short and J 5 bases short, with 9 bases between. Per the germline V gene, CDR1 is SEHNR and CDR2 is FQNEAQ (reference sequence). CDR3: CASSLGDTDQPQHF. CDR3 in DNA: TGTGCCAGCAGCTTAGGGGACACCGATCAGCCCCAGCATTTT.

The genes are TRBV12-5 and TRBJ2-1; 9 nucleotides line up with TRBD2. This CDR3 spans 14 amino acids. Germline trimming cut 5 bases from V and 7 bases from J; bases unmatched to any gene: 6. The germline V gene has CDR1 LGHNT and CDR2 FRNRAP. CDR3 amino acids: CASGVAGGLNEQFF. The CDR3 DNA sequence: TGTGCTAGTGGTGTTGCGGGAGGGCTAAATGAGCAGTTCTTC.

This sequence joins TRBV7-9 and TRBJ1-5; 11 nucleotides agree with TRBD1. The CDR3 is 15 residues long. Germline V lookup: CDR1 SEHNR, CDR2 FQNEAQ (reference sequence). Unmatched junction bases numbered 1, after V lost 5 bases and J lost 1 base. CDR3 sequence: CASSRDRGSNQPQHF. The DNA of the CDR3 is TGTGCCAGCAGCCGGGACAGGGGGAGCAATCAGCCCCAGCATTTT.

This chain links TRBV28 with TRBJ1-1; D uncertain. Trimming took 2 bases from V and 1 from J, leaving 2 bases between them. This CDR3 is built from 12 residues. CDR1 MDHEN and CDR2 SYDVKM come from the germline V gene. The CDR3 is CASSLRNTEAFF. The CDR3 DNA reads TGTGCCAGCAGTTTACGGAACACTGAAGCTTTCTTT.

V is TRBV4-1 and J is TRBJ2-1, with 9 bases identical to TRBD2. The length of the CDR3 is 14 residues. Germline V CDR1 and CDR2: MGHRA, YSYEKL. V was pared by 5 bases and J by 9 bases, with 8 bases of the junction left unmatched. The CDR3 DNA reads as TGCGCCAGCAGCATAGCGGGAGTCGAGGGTGAGCAGTTCTTC. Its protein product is CASSIAGVEGEQFF.

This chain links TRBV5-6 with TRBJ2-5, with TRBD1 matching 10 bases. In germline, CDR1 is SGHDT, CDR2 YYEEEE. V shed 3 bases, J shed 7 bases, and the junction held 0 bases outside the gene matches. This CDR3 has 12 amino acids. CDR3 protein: CASSWDRGTQYF. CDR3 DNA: TGTGCCAGCAGCTGGGACAGGGGGACCCAGTACTTC.

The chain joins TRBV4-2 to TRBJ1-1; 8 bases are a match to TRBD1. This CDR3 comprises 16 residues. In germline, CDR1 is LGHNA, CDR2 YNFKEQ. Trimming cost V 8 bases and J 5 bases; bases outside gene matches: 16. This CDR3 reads CASGDRGRPSGTEAFF. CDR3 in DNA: TGTGCCAGCGGAGACAGGGGTCGACCAAGTGGAACTGAAGCTTTCTTT.

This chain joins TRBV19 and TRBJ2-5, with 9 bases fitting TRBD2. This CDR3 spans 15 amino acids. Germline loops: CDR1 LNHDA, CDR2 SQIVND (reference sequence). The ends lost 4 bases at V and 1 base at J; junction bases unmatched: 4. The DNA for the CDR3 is TGTGCCAGTAGTAGCGCGGGAGGGATCCAAGAGACCCAGTACTTC. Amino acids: CASSSAGGIQETQYF.

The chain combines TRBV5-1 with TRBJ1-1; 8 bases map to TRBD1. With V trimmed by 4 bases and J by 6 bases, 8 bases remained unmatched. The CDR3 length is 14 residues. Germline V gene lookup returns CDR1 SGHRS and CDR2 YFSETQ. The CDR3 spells CASSVPDRDAEAFF. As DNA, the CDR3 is TGCGCCAGCAGCGTACCGGACAGGGACGCTGAAGCTTTCTTT. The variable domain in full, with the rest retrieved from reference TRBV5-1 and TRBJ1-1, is KAGVTQTPRYLIKTRGQQVTLSCSPISGHRSVSWYQQTPGQGLQFLFEYFSETQRNKGNFPGRFSGRQFSNSRSEMNVSTLELGDSALYLCASSVPDRDAEAFFGQGTRLTVV.

CDR3 in DNA: TGTGCCAGCAGTCTGGGGACTAGCGGGATCTACGAGCAGTACTTC. Its protein product is CASSLGTSGIYEQYF. The V and J genes are TRBV27 and TRBJ2-7; 13 bases fit TRBD2. With 5 bases clipped from V and 3 bases from J, the junction kept 4 bases outside the gene matches. The CDR3 length is 15 residues. Germline CDR1 is MNHEY and CDR2 is SMNVEV (reference sequence).

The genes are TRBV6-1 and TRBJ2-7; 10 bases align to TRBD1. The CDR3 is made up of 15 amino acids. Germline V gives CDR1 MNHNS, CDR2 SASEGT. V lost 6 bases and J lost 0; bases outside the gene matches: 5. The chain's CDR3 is CASRRDRGSSYEQYF. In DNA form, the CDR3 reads TGTGCCAGCAGGCGGGACAGGGGATCCTCCTACGAGCAGTACTTC.

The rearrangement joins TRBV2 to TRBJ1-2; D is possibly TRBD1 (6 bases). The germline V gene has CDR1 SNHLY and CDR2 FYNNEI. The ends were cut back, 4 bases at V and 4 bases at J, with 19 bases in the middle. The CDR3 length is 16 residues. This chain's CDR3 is CASSGGRSGPFYGYTF. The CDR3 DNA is TGTGCCAGCAGTGGGGGGCGATCGGGCCCTTTCTATGGCTACACCTTC. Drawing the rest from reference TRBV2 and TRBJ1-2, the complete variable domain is EPEVTQTPSHQVTQMGQEVILRCVPISNHLYFYWYRQILGQKVEFLVSFYNNEISEKSEIFDDQFSVERPDGSNFTLKIRSTKLEDSAMYFCASSGGRSGPFYGYTFGSGTRLTVV.

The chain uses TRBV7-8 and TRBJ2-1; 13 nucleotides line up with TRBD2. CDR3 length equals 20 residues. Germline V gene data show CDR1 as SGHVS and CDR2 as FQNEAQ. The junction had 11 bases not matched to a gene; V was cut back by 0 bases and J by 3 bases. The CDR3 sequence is CASSLAPTSGRLNVYNEQFF. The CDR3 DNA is TGTGCCAGCAGCTTAGCCCCGACTAGCGGGAGGTTAAATGTCTACAATGAGCAGTTCTTC.

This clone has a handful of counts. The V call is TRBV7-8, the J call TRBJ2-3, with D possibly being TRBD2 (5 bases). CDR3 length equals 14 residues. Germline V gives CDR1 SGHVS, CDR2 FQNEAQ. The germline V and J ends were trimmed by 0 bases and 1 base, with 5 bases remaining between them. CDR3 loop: CASSLAGGTDTQYF. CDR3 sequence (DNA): TGTGCCAGCAGCTTAGCGGGAGGCACAGATACGCAGTATTTT.

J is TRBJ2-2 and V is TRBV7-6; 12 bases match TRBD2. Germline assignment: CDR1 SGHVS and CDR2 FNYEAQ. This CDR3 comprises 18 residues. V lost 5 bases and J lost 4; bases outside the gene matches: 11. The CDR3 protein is CASSPWTSGEEGTGELFF. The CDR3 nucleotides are TGTGCCAGCAGCCCGTGGACTAGCGGGGAGGAGGGCACCGGGGAGCTGTTTTTT.

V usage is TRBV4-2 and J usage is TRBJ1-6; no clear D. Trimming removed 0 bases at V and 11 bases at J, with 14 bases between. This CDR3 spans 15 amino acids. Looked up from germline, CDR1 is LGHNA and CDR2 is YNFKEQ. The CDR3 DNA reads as TGTGCCAGCAGCCAAGATCTGGAAAGGAGGGCACCCCTCCACTTT. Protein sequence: CASSQDLERRAPLHF.

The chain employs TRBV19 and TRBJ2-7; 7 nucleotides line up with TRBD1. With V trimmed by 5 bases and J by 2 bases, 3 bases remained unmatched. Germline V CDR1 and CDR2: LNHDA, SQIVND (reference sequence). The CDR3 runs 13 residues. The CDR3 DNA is TGTGCCAGTAGTTTGGACAGGACCTACGAGCAGTACTTC. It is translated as CASSLDRTYEQYF.

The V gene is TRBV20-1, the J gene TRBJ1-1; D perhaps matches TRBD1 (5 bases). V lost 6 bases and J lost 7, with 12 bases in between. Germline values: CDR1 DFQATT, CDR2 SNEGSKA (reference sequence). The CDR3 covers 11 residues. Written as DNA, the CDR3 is TGCAGTGCCAGCCCCCAGGGTGAAGCTTTCTTT. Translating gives CSASPQGEAFF.

CDR3 in amino acids: CASSLTGTGESAYGYTF. DNA for the CDR3: TGTGCCAGCAGCCTCACCGGGACAGGGGAGTCGGCCTATGGCTACACCTTC. The rearrangement links TRBV7-9 to TRBJ1-2, with 10 bases lining up with TRBD1. V was clipped by 5 bases and J by 4 bases; unmatched bases: 13. CDR3 length equals 17 residues. Germline V gene sequence: CDR1 SEHNR, CDR2 FQNEAQ (reference sequence).

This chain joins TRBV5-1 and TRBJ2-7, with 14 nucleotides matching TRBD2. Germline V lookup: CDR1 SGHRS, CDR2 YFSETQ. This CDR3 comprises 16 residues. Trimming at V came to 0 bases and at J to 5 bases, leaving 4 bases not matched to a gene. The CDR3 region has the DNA TGCGCCAGCAGCTTGGAAGGACTAGCGGGAGGCAACGAGCAGTACTTC. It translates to CASSLEGLAGGNEQYF. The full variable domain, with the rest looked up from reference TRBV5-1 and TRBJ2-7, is KAGVTQTPRYLIKTRGQQVTLSCSPISGHRSVSWYQQTPGQGLQFLFEYFSETQRNKGNFPGRFSGRQFSNSRSEMNVSTLELGDSALYLCASSLEGLAGGNEQYFGPGTRLTVT.

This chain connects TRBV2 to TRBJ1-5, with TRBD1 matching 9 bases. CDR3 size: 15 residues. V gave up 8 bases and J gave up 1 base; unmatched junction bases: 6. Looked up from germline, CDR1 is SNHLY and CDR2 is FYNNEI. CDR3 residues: CASADRGKSNQPQHF. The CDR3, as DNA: TGTGCCAGCGCGGACAGGGGCAAAAGCAATCAGCCCCAGCATTTT.